This T cell receptor (beta chain) was sequenced in a study of blood T cell repertoires in COVID-19. Authors' processing steps: Reference gene primer amplification in the assay estimated nucleated cell counts. Assay: immunoSEQ multiplex PCR; the TCRdb copy retains only in-frame clones and omits some. The V and J calls and clone size were taken over from that table, and D and trimming were inferred from the DNA. The sample lists 250,000 to 400,000 clones, about 91% occurring once. The J segment lost 4 bases and the V segment lost 6 bases, leaving 4 bases of the junction unmatched. CDR1 and CDR2 from the germline V gene are MNHEY and SVGEGT. This CDR3 spans 13 amino acids. Patients at the Seattle site were enrolled during active infection and followed longitudinally.

This TCR derives from a woman in her twenties or thirties with COVID-19, enrolled during active disease. Sequenced: peripheral blood. The gene calls are TRBV6-2 or TRBV6-3 and TRBJ1-2; 8 bases are shared with TRBD1. The CDR3 reads CASSLDRVYGYTF. For the CDR3, the DNA is TGTGCCAGCAGCCTGGACAGGGTCTATGGCTACACCTTC.